One and the same sample provided the 14 T cell receptor beta chains below, sequenced in a study of early T cells in non-severe SARS-CoV-2 infection (dated by TCRdb to the early 2020s). To prepare the library, 5' RACE was applied. Sequencing was performed on a NextSeq 500. The public reads were reanalyzed by TCRdb: fastp trimming at Q25, MiXCR alignment, in-frame beta chains only. Rows with one shared CDR3 protein collapse into an entry with the most common genes and DNA. The sample has 87,000 or so distinct CDR3 sequences on record, about 12% of them singletons. Clones ranked in the top ten supply approximately 7% of the sample. Material for sequencing was whole blood. These receptors were collected from an adult who was a healthcare worker with PCR-confirmed SARS-CoV-2 infection or an uninfected control (not recorded which).

This clonotype came up a few times. The V call is TRBV20-1, the J call TRBJ1-1; 10 bases fit TRBD1. V shed 6 bases, J shed 8 bases, and the junction held 9 bases outside the gene matches. CDR3 length: 13 residues. CDR1 DFQATT and CDR2 SNEGSKA come from the germline V gene (reference sequence). CDR3 DNA: TGCAGTGCCCTGACAGGGGGCTATATGGAAGCTTTCTTT. Its protein is CSALTGGYMEAFF.

The chain uses TRBV7-2 and TRBJ2-7; 9 positions match TRBD1. Germline lookup yields CDR1 SGHTA and CDR2 FQGNSA. The ends lost 4 bases at V and 1 base at J; junction bases unmatched: 5. This CDR3 has 15 amino acids. CDR3 region: CASSSTGTGSYEQYF. The CDR3 nucleotides are TGTGCCAGCAGCTCCACCGGGACAGGGTCCTACGAGCAGTACTTC.

This clonotype came up a few times. The CDR3 protein is CASSPSRGGGVLTF. CDR3 bases: TGTGCCAGCAGCCCCTCTCGGGGAGGGGGCGTCCTGACTTTC. The chain employs TRBV7-2 and TRBJ2-6; D may be TRBD2 (7 bases). V shed 5 bases and J shed 12 bases, with 17 bases lying between them. The CDR3 has 14 residues. Germline CDR1 SGHTA, CDR2 FQGNSA.

This clonotype was detected many times. The J gene is TRBJ2-7, the V gene TRBV7-9; no reliable D call. CDR1 and CDR2 (germline): SEHNR, FQNEAQ (reference sequence). V shed 3 bases and J shed 3 bases, with 6 bases lying between them. The CDR3 contains 12 residues. CDR3 bases: TGTGCCAGCAGCTTCGCCTACTACGAGCAGTACTTC. Residues: CASSFAYYEQYF.

In this sample, this clonotype turned up a few times. V and J are TRBV4-1 and TRBJ2-7; tentatively, D is TRBD2 (5 bases). CDR3 size: 15 residues. Trimming stripped 0 bases from V and 5 bases from J, with 14 bases between. Germline V gene data show CDR1 as MGHRA and CDR2 as YSYEKL. CDR3 amino acids: CASSQDGFGVDEQYF. CDR3 coding DNA: TGCGCCAGCAGCCAAGATGGTTTCGGGGTTGACGAGCAGTACTTC.

The chain combines TRBV20-1 with TRBJ2-3; 9 bases match TRBD1. This CDR3 is built from 14 residues. After removal of 5 bases from V and 0 bases from J, the junction contained 3 bases not matched to a gene. Germline CDR1 DFQATT, CDR2 SNEGSKA (reference sequence). CDR3 sequence: CSAQQGASTDTQYF. DNA of the CDR3: TGCAGTGCTCAACAGGGGGCTAGCACAGATACGCAGTATTTT.

The chain links TRBV4-2 to TRBJ2-1, with D possibly called TRBD1 or TRBD2 (5 bases each). Germline CDR1 LGHNA, CDR2 YNFKEQ. CDR3 length equals 16 residues. V shed 4 bases and J shed 6 bases, with 19 bases lying between them. The CDR3, as DNA: TGTGCCAGCAGCCGGCGTCCGGGACCCCCTAGCAATGAGCAGTTCTTC. It translates to CASSRRPGPPSNEQFF.

This clonotype was picked up a small number of times. This sequence joins TRBV6-2 or TRBV6-3 and TRBJ2-1; D gene ambiguous. Germline V gene sequence: CDR1 MNHEY, CDR2 SVGEGT. V was shortened by 0 bases and J by 3 bases, with 15 bases between the two germline ends. This CDR3 has 17 residues. CDR3 amino acids: CASSYSPPVGIYNEQFF. The CDR3 coding sequence is TGTGCCAGCAGTTACTCGCCGCCTGTAGGGATCTACAATGAGCAGTTCTTC.

The V and J genes are TRBV20-1 and TRBJ2-3, with unresolved D. The CDR3 length is 11 residues. V gave up 6 bases and J gave up 3 bases, with 7 bases separating them. Germline CDR1 and CDR2: DFQATT and SNEGSKA (reference sequence). Here the CDR3 DNA reads TGCAGTGCGCTACGGACAGATACGCAGTATTTT. Residues: CSALRTDTQYF.

This clonotype came up many times. The chain couples TRBV3-1 to TRBJ1-5, with TRBD1 as a possible D gene (5 bases). The CDR3 totals 12 residues. CDR1 is LGHDT, CDR2 YNNKEL, per germline (reference sequence). The germline V and J ends were trimmed by 1 base and 10 bases, with 8 bases remaining between them. DNA of the CDR3: TGTGCCAGCAGCCAAGGTCAGGGCCCCCAGCATTTT. This encodes CASSQGQGPQHF.

The V gene is TRBV7-9, the J gene TRBJ1-2; D unclear. V lost 0 bases to trimming and J lost 2 bases, with 7 bases between them. The CDR3 is 14 residues long. Germline V gene lookup returns CDR1 SEHNR and CDR2 FQNEAQ (reference sequence). CDR3: CASSLARGNYGYTF. The DNA of the CDR3 is TGTGCCAGCAGCTTAGCTCGGGGAAACTATGGCTACACCTTC.

This clonotype was detected many times. V and J are TRBV19 and TRBJ2-1, with 15 bases lining up with TRBD2. Germline loops: CDR1 LNHDA, CDR2 SQIVND (reference sequence). Losses at the gene ends were 5 bases for V and 1 base for J; bases not matched to a gene: 15. The CDR3 runs to 21 residues. CDR3: CASSSLPGLAGGQGSYNEQFF. CDR3 nucleotides: TGTGCCAGTAGTTCCCTTCCGGGACTAGCGGGAGGTCAAGGGTCCTACAATGAGCAGTTCTTC.

This chain joins TRBV12-3 or TRBV12-4 and TRBJ2-1; 9 positions agree with TRBD2. This CDR3 spans 15 amino acids. V lost 4 bases, J lost 7 bases, and 8 bases stayed unmatched. The CDR3 sequence: CASSSNSGRGNEQFF. As DNA, the CDR3 is TGTGCCAGCAGTTCAAATAGCGGGAGAGGTAATGAGCAGTTCTTC.

This clonotype was detected only a few times. The rearrangement joins TRBV3-1 to TRBJ1-3; D is ambiguous. The CDR3 sequence is 13 residues long. The V gene's germline CDR1 is LGHDT and CDR2 YNNKEL (reference sequence). V gave up 3 bases and J gave up 5 bases, with 8 bases separating them. The CDR3 is CASSQDLRNTIYF. The CDR3 coding sequence is TGTGCCAGCAGCCAGGATCTAAGAAACACCATATATTTT. Looking up the rest from reference TRBV3-1 and TRBJ1-3 gives the full variable domain: DTAVSQTPKYLVTQMGNDKSIKCEQNLGHDTMYWYKQDSKKFLKIMFSYNNKELIINETVPNRFSPKSPDKAHLNLHINSLELGDSAVYFCASSQDLRNTIYFGEGSWLTVV.